The following is a T cell receptor beta chain sequence with its context. As yet, its antigen is unknown. Positive CCR7 selection of CD45RO-negative cells yielded the naive CD8 cells, and terminally differentiated effector memory CD45RA+ cells were excluded. Germline V lookup: CDR1 SNHLY, CDR2 FYNNEI. The CDR3 consists of 15 residues. V lost 5 bases and J lost 7, with 18 bases in between. This table comes from immunoSEQ multiplex PCR, and its TCRdb copy is limited to in-frame clones, with some not included. The data contain roughly 590,000 clones, around 95% of them singletons. This entry is derived from a study of shared clonotypes between healthy human individuals. Study-level information: With ages of 18 to 49, the donors were two women and three men.

Study observations and caveats: A few donors held around 5% of naive CD4 clonotypes in common.

The genes are TRBV2 and TRBJ1-3, with D perhaps TRBD1 (5 bases). This TCR came from a woman in her 30s in good health. The specimen was naive CD8+ T cells sorted from blood. The CDR3 loop is CASSPDSMEGNTIYF. CDR3 DNA: TGTGCCAGCAGTCCAGACAGTATGGAGGGGAACACCATATATTTT.